These T cell receptor beta chains were read from a single sample in a study of blood T cell repertoires in COVID-19. Assay: immunoSEQ multiplex PCR; the TCRdb copy retains only in-frame clones and omits some. The data show 30,000 to 35,000 clones, 83% seen once. The sequenced material came from peripheral blood. The receptors were gathered from a man in his forties or fifties with acute or convalescent COVID-19. Both conserved end residues are part of each CDR3.

V: TRBV13
J: TRBJ1-1
CDR3: CASTEAGPNTEAFF

V: TRBV9
J: TRBJ1-4
CDR3: CASSVSPGNEKLFF

V: TRBV3-1/TRBV3-2
J: TRBJ1-2
CDR3: CASSQAQGARGYTF

V: TRBV19
J: TRBJ1-3
CDR3: CASRTSPGNTIYF

V: TRBV7-3
J: TRBJ1-1
CDR3: CASSTQGTNTEAFF

V: TRBV7-8
J: TRBJ2-1
CDR3: CASQWTSGSNEQFF

V: TRBV19
J: TRBJ1-4
CDR3: CASSIPLYEKLFF

V: TRBV10-1
J: TRBJ1-4
CDR3: CASSEGQDGATNEKLFF

V: TRBV11-3
J: TRBJ2-1
CDR3: CASSPASGTYNEQFF

V: TRBV19
J: TRBJ1-5
CDR3: CASRSRESFARPQHF

V: TRBV13
J: TRBJ2-3
CDR3: CASSPQGGTQYF

V: TRBV6-6
J: TRBJ2-7
CDR3: CASSYLAGREQYF

V: TRBV6-6
J: TRBJ1-2
CDR3: CASSTRDFYGYTF

V: TRBV5-1
J: TRBJ2-2
CDR3: CASSFVPAGEGLNTGELFF

V: TRBV5-1
J: TRBJ2-2
CDR3: CASSDRTGAFAANTGELFF

V: TRBV7-6
J: TRBJ2-5
CDR3: CASSSGGLAGGSQETQYF

V: TRBV6-5
J: TRBJ2-2
CDR3: CASGTSVNTGELFF

V: TRBV7-9
J: TRBJ1-3
CDR3: CASSLAGGASGNTIYF

V: TRBV9
J: TRBJ2-2
CDR3: CASSRWAGSTGELFF

V: TRBV19
J: TRBJ2-5
CDR3: CASSPGLAASQETQYF

V: TRBV13
J: TRBJ1-2
CDR3: CASSGHGDGYTF

V: TRBV4-1
J: TRBJ1-2
CDR3: CASSQAGGGYTF

V: TRBV18
J: TRBJ2-2
CDR3: CASSPRTPPEGAGELFF

V: TRBV28
J: TRBJ2-1
CDR3: CASSPAEAYNEQFF

V: TRBV28
J: TRBJ1-1
CDR3: CASSDSMNTEAFF

V: TRBV18
J: TRBJ1-2
CDR3: CASSWEQGEEGYTF

V: TRBV11-2
J: TRBJ1-2
CDR3: CASSSLAGFWGYTF

V: TRBV11-2
J: TRBJ1-4
CDR3: CASSSLTGQHEKLFF

V: TRBV3-1/TRBV3-2
J: TRBJ1-4
CDR3: CASSQDQGSEKLFF

V: TRBV6-5
J: TRBJ2-4
CDR3: CASSSPTGTKNIQYF

V: TRBV9
J: TRBJ2-3
CDR3: CASSPRLAAPSTDTQYF

V: TRBV2
J: TRBJ2-3
CDR3: CASSGLFTDTQYF

V: TRBV19
J: TRBJ2-1
CDR3: CASSPTPGGEQFF

V: TRBV6-5
J: TRBJ1-2
CDR3: CASSYSLLFNYGYTF

V: TRBV30
J: TRBJ2-2
CDR3: CACSQGDTGELFF

V: TRBV4-2
J: TRBJ1-3
CDR3: CASSQDRGSGNTIYF

V: TRBV5-5
J: TRBJ2-7
CDR3: CASSRRETYEQYF

V: TRBV24-1
J: TRBJ2-5
CDR3: CATSHTRGRGTQYF

V: TRBV6-5
J: TRBJ2-3
CDR3: CASSRGGTDTQYF

V: TRBV5-1
J: TRBJ2-7
CDR3: CASSPGQSLYEQYF

V: TRBV5-4
J: TRBJ2-2
CDR3: CASSLEVGTGELFF